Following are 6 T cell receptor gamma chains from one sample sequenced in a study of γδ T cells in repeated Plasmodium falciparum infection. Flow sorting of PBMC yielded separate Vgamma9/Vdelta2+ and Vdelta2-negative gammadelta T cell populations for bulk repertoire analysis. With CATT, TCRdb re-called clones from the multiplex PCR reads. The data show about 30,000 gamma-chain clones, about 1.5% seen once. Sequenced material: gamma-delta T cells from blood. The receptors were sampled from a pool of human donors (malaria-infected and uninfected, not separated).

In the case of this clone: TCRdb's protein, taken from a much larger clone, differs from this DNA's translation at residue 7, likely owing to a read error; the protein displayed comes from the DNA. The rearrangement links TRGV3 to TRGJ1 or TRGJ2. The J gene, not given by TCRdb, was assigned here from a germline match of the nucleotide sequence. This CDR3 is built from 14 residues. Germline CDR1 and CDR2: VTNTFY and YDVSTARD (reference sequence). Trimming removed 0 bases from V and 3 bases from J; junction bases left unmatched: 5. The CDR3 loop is CATWDRLRYYKKLF. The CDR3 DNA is TGTGCCACCTGGGACAGGCTACGTTATTATAAGAAACTCTTT.

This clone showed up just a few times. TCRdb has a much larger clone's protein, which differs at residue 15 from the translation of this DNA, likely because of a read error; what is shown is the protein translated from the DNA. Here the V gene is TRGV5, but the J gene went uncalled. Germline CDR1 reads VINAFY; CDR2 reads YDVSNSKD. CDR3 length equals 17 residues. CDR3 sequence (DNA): TGTGCCACCTGGGACAGGCAGAGCAAGTGCGGGGGCTGGATCAGGACGTTT. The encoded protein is CATWDRQSKCGGWIRTF.

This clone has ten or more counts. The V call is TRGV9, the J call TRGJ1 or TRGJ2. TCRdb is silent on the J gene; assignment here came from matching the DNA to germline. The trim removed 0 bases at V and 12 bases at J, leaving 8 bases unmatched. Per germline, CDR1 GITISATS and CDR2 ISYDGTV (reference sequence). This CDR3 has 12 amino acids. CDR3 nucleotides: TGTGCCTTGTGGGAGGTGCTGAAATGGAAACTCTTT. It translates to CALWEVLKWKLF.

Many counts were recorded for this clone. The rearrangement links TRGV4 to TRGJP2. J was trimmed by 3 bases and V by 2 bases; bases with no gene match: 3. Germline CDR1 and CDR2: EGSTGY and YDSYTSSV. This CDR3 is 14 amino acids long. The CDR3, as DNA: TGTGCCACCTGGGATGTAGGTAGTGATTGGATCAAGACGTTT. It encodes CATWDVGSDWIKTF.

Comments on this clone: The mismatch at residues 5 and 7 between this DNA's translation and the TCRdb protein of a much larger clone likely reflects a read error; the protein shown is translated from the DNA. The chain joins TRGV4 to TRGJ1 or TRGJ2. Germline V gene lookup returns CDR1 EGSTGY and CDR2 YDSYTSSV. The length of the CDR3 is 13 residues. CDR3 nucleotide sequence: TGTGCCACCTGGGGTGGGAGGAGGTATAAGAAACTCTTT. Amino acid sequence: CATWGGRRYKKLF.

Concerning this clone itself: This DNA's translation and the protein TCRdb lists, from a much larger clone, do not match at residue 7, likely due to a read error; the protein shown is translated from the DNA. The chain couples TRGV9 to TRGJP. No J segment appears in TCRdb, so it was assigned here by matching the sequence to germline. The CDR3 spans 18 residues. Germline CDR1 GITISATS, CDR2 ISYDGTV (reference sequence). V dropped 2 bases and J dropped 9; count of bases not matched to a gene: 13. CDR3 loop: CALWEARSIRLGKKIKVF. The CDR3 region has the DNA TGTGCCTTGTGGGAGGCCCGAAGTATAAGGTTGGGCAAAAAAATCAAGGTATTT.